Presented here are 6 T cell receptor beta chains from one specimen sequenced in a study of tumor-infiltrating lymphocytes in primary liver carcinoma. Unsorted bulk tissue of about 18-32 mg yielded co-extracted RNA and DNA. Starting from 450 to 500 ng of total RNA, TCR beta cDNA was produced with a primer in the constant region. Three rounds of nested multiplex PCR with slightly modified ARM-PCR produced TCR beta libraries. Use of TRBV1-TRBV30 forward primers with a C-beta reverse primer characterized the first two PCR rounds, which lasted 10 cycles each. Via MiXCR, TCRdb re-called the multiplex PCR reads, giving one row per CDR3 protein. The sample lists more than 30,000 distinct CDR3 sequences, over 65% occurring once. The specimen was liver tumor tissue from sampling region 5. Subset indicated: tumor region T5, tumor centre. The origin of the receptors is a man aged 35 to 55 with primary liver carcinoma and hepatitis B virus infection.

This clonotype is classed as medium-sized. The chain uses TRBV6-5 and TRBJ1-6; D is uncertain. The CDR3 totals 13 residues. V was trimmed by 4 bases and J by 9 bases, leaving 10 bases between them. Germline CDR1 and CDR2: MNHEY and SVGAGI. This CDR3 reads CASSLRAVSPLHF. The CDR3 DNA reads as TGTGCCAGCAGTTTACGGGCGGTTTCACCCCTCCACTTT.

Concerning this clonotype itself: A junction end diverges from the germline sequence, so it may reflect a read error. The chain recombines TRBV5-4 with TRBJ2-3; 14 bases are a match to TRBD2. Germline CDR1 reads SGHNT; CDR2 reads YYREEE (reference sequence). This CDR3 spans 20 amino acids. The CDR3 region is CSSSVLRLAGGMTSTDTQYF. CDR3 bases: TGTTCTAGCAGCGTTCTGCGACTAGCGGGAGGGATGACTAGCACGGATACGCAGTATTTT.

The J gene is TRBJ2-1, the V gene TRBV6-1; D not certain. The CDR3 is made up of 12 amino acids. Germline V gives CDR1 MNHNS, CDR2 SASEGT. The CDR3 DNA is TGTGTCTGCAGGCGCTCGATCAATGAGCAGTTCTTC. Translated, it gives CVCRRSINEQFF.

The chain links TRBV13 to TRBJ2-5; TRBD2 aligns across 10 bases. Germline CDR1 reads PRHDT; CDR2 reads FYEKMQ (reference sequence). This CDR3 has 15 residues. The CDR3 spells CAGSREREGRETQYF. The CDR3 DNA sequence: TGTGCTGGCAGCCGAGAGCGGGAGGGTAGGGAGACCCAGTACTTC.

This chain uses TRBV11-2 with TRBJ2-1; a weak D match, TRBD2 (6 bases). V lost 2 bases, J lost 9 bases, and 17 bases lay in between. The CDR3 spans 15 residues. CDR1 and CDR2 (germline): SGHAT, FQNNGV. CDR3 region: CASSLLAAPAGEQFF. The CDR3, as DNA: TGTGCCAGCAGCTTATTAGCGGCCCCGGCGGGTGAGCAGTTCTTC.

As concerns this clonotype: A read error may produce the germline difference seen at one junction end. The V and J genes are TRBV6-5 and TRBJ1-1; D is unclear. The CDR3 spans 14 residues. CDR1 and CDR2 (germline): MNHEY, SVGAGI. CDR3 DNA: TGTGCCGGCAGAACCGGACTTCCGAACACTAAAGCTTTCTTT. Translating gives CAGRTGLPNTKAFF.